The text below deals with one TCR beta chain. This specimen belongs to a study of control samples from healthy donors and cancer patients. Clones were sequenced by immunoSEQ multiplex PCR, and TCRdb holds only the in-frame ones, with some missing. The table shows 98,000 or so clones, with about 80% occurring only once. The sequence came from a woman aged 25 to 45 in good health. Sequenced input: blood.

CDR3 loop: CASSIVGLVGYTF. CDR3 coding DNA: TGTGCCAGTAGTATAGTGGGGCTCGTTGGCTACACCTTC. The chain is built from TRBV19 and TRBJ1-2; D might be TRBD1 (5 bases). Germline CDR1 reads LNHDA; CDR2 reads SQIVND (reference sequence). The CDR3 runs 13 residues. V was cut by 1 base and J by 7 bases, with 10 bases left in between.